Each of the 23 T cell receptor beta chains below was sequenced from the same sample in a study of T cell responses to AZD1222 COVID-19 vaccine. The data were produced by immunoSEQ multiplex PCR, yet TCRdb's version contains in-frame clones alone and is incomplete. The sample contains roughly 140,000 clones, approximately 90% of which appear only once. Sample: peripheral blood, taken 28 days after the second AZD1222 dose. The receptors come from an adult who received the AZD1222 COVID-19 vaccine.

The chain couples TRBV6-5 to TRBJ1-2, with D unresolved. Trimming left V 8 bases short and J 8 bases short, with 18 bases between. The CDR3 runs to 13 residues. CDR1 MNHEY and CDR2 SVGAGI come from the germline V gene. Here the CDR3 reads CASSSGSLGGYTF. CDR3 DNA: TGTGCCAGCTCCTCTGGGTCCCTTGGCGGCTACACCTTC.

The rearrangement uses TRBV30 and TRBJ1-2; D is ambiguous. V was pared by 3 bases and J by 7 bases, with 18 bases between. The V gene's germline CDR1 is GTSNPN and CDR2 SVGIG (reference sequence). CDR3 length equals 14 residues. This CDR3 is CAWSEGGYLGGYTF. CDR3 DNA: TGTGCCTGGAGCGAGGGAGGTTATTTGGGTGGCTACACCTTC.

A single count supports this clone. V gene TRBV28 combines with J gene TRBJ2-7; maybe TRBD1 (7 bases). Germline loops: CDR1 MDHEN, CDR2 SYDVKM. V lost 5 bases and J 9 bases, leaving 14 bases between the germline ends. CDR3 length: 12 residues. CDR3 sequence reads: CASSTRQGGQYF. Here the CDR3 DNA reads TGTGCCAGCAGTACCCGCCAGGGGGGGCAGTACTTC. The entire variable domain, with the rest obtained from reference TRBV28 and TRBJ2-7, is as follows: DVKVTQSSRYLVKRTGEKVFLECVQDMDHENMFWYRQDPGLGLRLIYFSYDVKMKEKGDIPEGYSVSREKKERFSLILESASTNQTSMYLCASSTRQGGQYFGPGTRLTVT.

This CDR3 is CAVNTPGNTIYF. As DNA, the CDR3 is TGTGCCGTGAACACCCCGGGAAACACCATATATTTT. The rearrangement joins TRBV10-3 to TRBJ1-3; D is unresolved. The CDR3 consists of 12 residues. The V gene's germline CDR1 is ENHRY and CDR2 SYGVKD. With 11 bases removed from V and 4 bases from J, the gap between germline ends came to 12 bases.

This chain links TRBV28 with TRBJ2-7, with 9 bases lining up with TRBD1. The CDR3 has 15 residues. Unmatched junction bases numbered 4, after V lost 3 bases and J lost 1 base. Per germline, CDR1 MDHEN and CDR2 SYDVKM. Here the CDR3 reads CASSLRTGASYEQYF. The CDR3 DNA is TGTGCCAGCAGTTTGAGGACAGGGGCTTCCTACGAGCAGTACTTC.

The sample holds one count of this clone. The rearrangement uses TRBV6-2 or TRBV6-3 and TRBJ2-2, with TRBD1 as a possible D gene (5 bases). From germline, CDR1 is MNHEY and CDR2 SVGEGT. The CDR3 totals 15 residues. Trimming removed 2 bases at V and 4 bases at J, with 11 bases between. CDR3 loop: CASSYTDSRTGELFF. In nucleotides, the CDR3 is TGTGCCAGCAGTTACACTGACAGTCGCACCGGGGAGCTGTTTTTT.

The chain carries TRBV19 and TRBJ2-3, with D maybe TRBD2 (6 bases). V lost 7 bases, J lost 10 bases, and 18 bases lay in between. CDR3 length: 13 amino acids. In germline, CDR1 is LNHDA, CDR2 SQIVND (reference sequence). This chain's CDR3 is CASKFSASDAQYF. The DNA for the CDR3 is TGTGCCAGTAAATTCTCGGCTAGCGATGCGCAGTATTTT.

The chain's CDR3 is CASSLTDTGELFF. CDR3 in DNA: TGCGCCAGCAGCTTGACAGACACCGGGGAGCTGTTTTTT. The gene calls are TRBV5-1 and TRBJ2-2; the D is unclear. The CDR3 covers 13 residues. V lost 1 base, J lost 3 bases, and 4 bases lay in between. Per the germline V gene, CDR1 is SGHRS and CDR2 is YFSETQ.

The chain couples TRBV30 to TRBJ2-2; 9 bases align to TRBD1. Germline loops: CDR1 GTSNPN, CDR2 SVGIG (reference sequence). V lost 0 bases, J lost 5 bases, and 7 bases stayed unmatched. This CDR3 region has 16 residues. The CDR3 DNA follows: TGTGCCTGGAGTGTTTCCGGGACAGGGTTAACCGGGGAGCTGTTTTTT. It specifies CAWSVSGTGLTGELFF.

The rearrangement joins TRBV11-2 to TRBJ1-2, with 9 bases lining up with TRBD1. This CDR3 contains 16 residues. The V gene's germline CDR1 is SGHAT and CDR2 FQNNGV. Trimming cost V 4 bases and J 4 bases; bases outside gene matches: 10. The CDR3 coding sequence is TGTGCCAGCAGCTCCCACCGACAGGGGGTTATCTATGGCTACACCTTC. Its protein is CASSSHRQGVIYGYTF.

The V call is TRBV7-2, the J call TRBJ1-5; 9 bases match TRBD1. CDR3 length: 15 amino acids. In germline, CDR1 is SGHTA, CDR2 FQGNSA. Trimming at V came to 6 bases and at J to 3 bases, leaving 6 bases not matched to a gene. In DNA, the CDR3 is TGTGCCAGCAGTTGGGACAGGGCCCCCAATCAGCCCCAGCATTTT. As protein: CASSWDRAPNQPQHF.

The V and J genes are TRBV7-9 and TRBJ1-6; D call uncertain. Germline CDR1 SEHNR, CDR2 FQNEAQ (reference sequence). The CDR3 consists of 12 residues. Trimming took 3 bases from V and 11 from J, leaving 8 bases between them. The CDR3 here is CASSFEGPPLHF. For the CDR3, the DNA is TGTGCCAGCAGCTTCGAGGGTCCACCCCTCCACTTT. Full variable domain (remainder filled in from reference TRBV7-9 and TRBJ1-6): DTGVSQNPRHKITKRGQNVTFRCDPISEHNRLYWYRQTLGQGPEFLTYFQNEAQLEKSRLLSDRFSAERPKGSFSTLEIQRTEQGDSAMYLCASSFEGPPLHFGNGTRLTVT.

V usage is TRBV10-3 and J usage is TRBJ1-1; weak D call: TRBD1 (6 bases). Germline CDR1 ENHRY, CDR2 SYGVKD. CDR3 size: 15 residues. Deletions cut 0 bases from V and 5 bases from J, with 13 bases between. The CDR3 bases are TGTGCCATCAGTGAGTCGGGGGGGCTGGGGACTGAAGCTTTCTTT. Protein: CAISESGGLGTEAFF.

A single count supports this clone. The V call is TRBV5-4, the J call TRBJ1-6; the D is unclear. The CDR3 length is 14 residues. V was cut by 3 bases and J by 7 bases, with 11 bases left in between. CDR1 and CDR2 from the germline V gene are SGHNT and YYREEE (reference sequence). CDR3 sequence: CASSSGGINSPLHF. The CDR3 DNA is TGTGCCAGCAGCTCCGGAGGGATAAATTCACCCCTCCACTTT.

The chain links TRBV28 to TRBJ1-6, with a tentative D call TRBD1 (5 bases). Trimming left V 3 bases short and J 4 bases short, with 7 bases between. The V gene's germline CDR1 is MDHEN and CDR2 SYDVKM. This CDR3 contains 14 residues. CDR3 in amino acids: CASSLGQYNSPLHF. Here the CDR3 DNA reads TGTGCCAGCAGTTTGGGGCAGTATAATTCACCCCTCCACTTT.

V and J are TRBV10-2 and TRBJ2-5; D might be TRBD2 (5 bases). Per the germline V gene, CDR1 is WSHSY and CDR2 is SAAADI. Trimming cost V 8 bases and J 3 bases, with 16 bases left between them. The CDR3 totals 14 residues. The CDR3 here is CASGRRQTEETQYF. Written as DNA, the CDR3 is TGCGCCAGCGGCCGGAGGCAGACCGAAGAGACCCAGTACTTC.

The chain carries TRBV7-2 and TRBJ2-2, with 12 bases that match TRBD2. With 4 bases clipped from V and 4 bases from J, the junction kept 4 bases outside the gene matches. The CDR3 length is 16 residues. Looked up from germline, CDR1 is SGHTA and CDR2 is FQGNSA. The CDR3 region has the DNA TGTGCCAGCAGCTCATTGGGACTAGCGGGCACCGGGGAGCTGTTTTTT. Translating it yields CASSSLGLAGTGELFF.

This rearrangement joins TRBV5-1 to TRBJ2-5, with D uncertain. The germline CDR1 and CDR2 sequences are SGHRS and YFSETQ. The V end lost 5 bases, the J end lost 5 bases, and 19 bases lay between the germline ends. The length of the CDR3 is 15 residues. The CDR3 spells CASRTSVGVEETQYF. The CDR3 DNA reads as TGCGCCAGCAGGACTTCGGTAGGTGTAGAGGAGACCCAGTACTTC.

The rearrangement joins TRBV28 to TRBJ1-2; 12 positions match TRBD1. Germline V gene lookup returns CDR1 MDHEN and CDR2 SYDVKM. The CDR3 has 17 amino acids. The junction had 11 bases not matched to a gene; V was cut back by 5 bases and J by 4 bases. CDR3 protein: CASSNPGQGAVGYGYTF. The DNA of the CDR3 is TGTGCCAGCAGTAACCCGGGACAGGGGGCCGTTGGCTATGGCTACACCTTC.

This chain uses TRBV11-2 with TRBJ2-7, with TRBD2 identical over 10 bases. V was pared by 2 bases and J by 7 bases, with 5 bases of the junction left unmatched. This CDR3 has 14 residues. Germline V gene data show CDR1 as SGHAT and CDR2 as FQNNGV. CDR3 DNA sequence: TGTGCCAGCAGCTTAAGGGGACTAGCGTATGAGCAGTACTTC. It codes for CASSLRGLAYEQYF.

The V gene is TRBV24-1, the J gene TRBJ2-3, with TRBD1 identical over 7 bases. This CDR3 region has 17 residues. CDR1 and CDR2 (germline): KGHDR, SFDVKD. Trimming took 6 bases from V and 3 from J; bases not matched to a gene: 14. The DNA of the CDR3 is TGTGCCACCAGTCAAAGGTTCCCGGGACAGCTAACAGATACGCAGTATTTT. Translating it yields CATSQRFPGQLTDTQYF.

The J gene is TRBJ1-4, the V gene TRBV28, with D hard to call. The CDR3 length is 15 residues. The V end was cut by 6 bases, the J end by 2 bases, with 13 bases between. Germline V lookup: CDR1 MDHEN, CDR2 SYDVKM. The CDR3 DNA follows: TGTGCCAGCAGGGGGTATAGCACTACTAATGAAAAACTGTTTTTT. Amino acids: CASRGYSTTNEKLFF.

This chain uses TRBV9 with TRBJ2-1, with 7 bases fitting TRBD2. Germline-derived CDR1 and CDR2 are SGDLS and YYNGEE. The CDR3 covers 13 residues. Germline trimming cut 7 bases from V and 5 bases from J; bases unmatched to any gene: 6. The CDR3 sequence is CASSVGRNNEQFF. CDR3 coding DNA: TGTGCCAGCTCTGTCGGGAGGAACAATGAGCAGTTCTTC. The variable domain in full, with the rest retrieved from reference TRBV9 and TRBJ2-1, is DSGVTQTPKHLITATGQRVTLRCSPRSGDLSVYWYQQSLDQGLQFLIQYYNGEERAKGNILERFSAQQFPDLHSELNLSSLELGDSALYFCASSVGRNNEQFFGPGTRLTVL.